The 21 T cell receptor beta chains reported below all come from one sample, sequenced in a study of breast tumors, draining lymph nodes, adjacent tissues. TCRdb itself ran the multiplex PCR reads through MiXCR, one entry per CDR3 protein. The sample records more than 50,000 distinct CDR3 sequences, 45% to 60% being singletons. The sequenced material came from breast tumor tissue. Receptors originate from a female donor with breast cancer. Some clones in this sample may be carry-over from other donors' samples.

V and J are TRBV29-1 and TRBJ2-1; 8 bases line up with TRBD1. The CDR3 is 13 residues long. J gave up 8 bases and V 3 bases, and 6 bases lay outside the gene matches. Germline CDR1 reads SQVTM; CDR2 reads ANQGSEA. The CDR3 region is CSVDVTGEDEQFF. The CDR3 nucleotides are TGCAGCGTTGACGTGACAGGGGAGGATGAGCAGTTCTTC.

The chain links TRBV7-9 to TRBJ1-2, with TRBD1 matching over 7 bases. In germline, CDR1 is SEHNR, CDR2 FQNEAQ (reference sequence). The CDR3 is 12 amino acids. J was trimmed by 8 bases and V by 5 bases; bases with no gene match: 5. CDR3: CASSPRQGGYTF. The CDR3 region has the DNA TGTGCCAGCAGCCCCCGACAGGGAGGCTACACCTTC.

This CDR3 reads CASSLTRSNQPQHF. The CDR3 coding sequence is TGTGCCAGCAGCCTCACTCGAAGCAATCAGCCCCAGCATTTT. The chain carries TRBV11-2 and TRBJ1-5, with D uncertain. V was cut by 5 bases and J by 1 base, with 9 bases left in between. Germline V gives CDR1 SGHAT, CDR2 FQNNGV. This CDR3 region has 14 residues.

V is TRBV7-8 and J is TRBJ1-2; the D gene is possibly TRBD1 (6 bases). Germline CDR1 is SGHVS and CDR2 is FQNEAQ. Trimming removed 0 bases from V and 7 bases from J, with 18 bases in between. This CDR3 is built from 16 residues. The CDR3 DNA follows: TGTGCCAGCAGCTTAGCCGTCGGCAGGGGAAATGGTGGCTACACCTTC. This gives the protein CASSLAVGRGNGGYTF.

The gene calls are TRBV20-1 and TRBJ1-2; 10 bases are a match to TRBD1. J gave up 7 bases and V 3 bases, and 11 bases lay outside the gene matches. CDR1 and CDR2 from the germline V gene are DFQATT and SNEGSKA (reference sequence). This CDR3 has 15 residues. The CDR3: CSARQTGTGAFGYTF. In DNA form, the CDR3 reads TGCAGTGCTAGGCAGACCGGGACAGGGGCCTTTGGCTACACCTTC.

To note about this clonotype: One junction end disagrees with the germline gene, perhaps due to a read error. V is TRBV7-9 and J is TRBJ1-4; 11 positions agree with TRBD1. The CDR3 runs 19 residues. The V gene's germline CDR1 is SEHNR and CDR2 FQNEAQ (reference sequence). The CDR3 DNA follows: TGTGCCAGTAGCTTATGGGACAGGGGGGGCGGGGTGACTAATGAAAAACTGTTTTTT. Translation: CASSLWDRGGGVTNEKLFF.

In its sample, this clonotype was seen many times. The chain couples TRBV12-3 or TRBV12-4 to TRBJ1-4; D is uncertain. The CDR3 length is 14 residues. Trimming pared 3 bases from V and 0 bases from J, leaving 5 bases between. The CDR3 DNA is TGTGCCAGCAGTTTCTCTGCAACTAATGAAAAACTGTTTTTT. Protein product: CASSFSATNEKLFF.

This clonotype was recorded many times. The chain is built from TRBV30 and TRBJ1-2, with a tentative D call TRBD1 (5 bases). The CDR3 covers 12 residues. Germline V lookup: CDR1 GTSNPN, CDR2 SVGIG (reference sequence). V was trimmed by 3 bases and J by 1 base, leaving 6 bases between them. The CDR3 DNA follows: TGTGCCTGGAGGAGGGGTAACTATGGCTACACCTTC. Translated, it gives CAWRRGNYGYTF.

This chain links TRBV5-1 with TRBJ1-2, with 10 bases lining up with TRBD1. In germline, CDR1 is SGHRS, CDR2 YFSETQ. This CDR3 has 16 amino acids. J lost 1 base, V lost 3 bases, and 6 bases had no gene match. The DNA of the CDR3 is TGCGCCAGCAGCTCGGATGGGACAGGGGATAACTATGGCTACACCTTC. Translated: CASSSDGTGDNYGYTF.

V is TRBV11-2 and J is TRBJ1-2, with 8 positions matching TRBD1. CDR3 length: 15 amino acids. Germline assignment: CDR1 SGHAT and CDR2 FQNNGV. J was trimmed by 4 bases and V by 4 bases; bases with no gene match: 8. DNA for the CDR3: TGTGCCAGCAGCTCCTCGACAGGGGCGAGCTATGGCTACACCTTC. This encodes CASSSSTGASYGYTF.

This clonotype was picked up a small number of times. The genes are TRBV7-6 and TRBJ2-5; 7 nucleotides agree with TRBD1. V lost 4 bases, J lost 1 base, and 3 bases stayed unmatched. Looked up from germline, CDR1 is SGHVS and CDR2 is FNYEAQ. There are 14 residues in the CDR3. The CDR3: CASSSGQIQETQYF. The DNA of the CDR3 is TGTGCCAGCAGCTCGGGACAGATCCAAGAGACCCAGTACTTC.

This chain joins TRBV7-8 and TRBJ2-2, with 8 nucleotides matching TRBD1. This CDR3 spans 14 amino acids. Per germline, CDR1 SGHVS and CDR2 FQNEAQ. The V segment lost 6 bases and the J segment 8 bases; nucleotides outside the gene matches: 8. CDR3 nucleotide sequence: TGTGCCAGCAGTTCAAATCAGGGGGCGGGGGAGCTGTTTTTT. Residues: CASSSNQGAGELFF. Supplemented by reference TRBV7-8 and TRBJ2-2, the full variable domain reads GAGVSQSPRYKVAKRGQDVALRCDPISGHVSLFWYQQALGQGPEFLTYFQNEAQLDKSGLPSDRFFAERPEGSVSTLKIQRTQQEDSAVYLCASSSNQGAGELFFGEGSRLTVL.

Of note for this clonotype: Relative to the germline gene, one junction end is altered; a read error may explain this. The rearrangement links TRBV5-5 to TRBJ2-5; D gene unclear. CDR1 is SGHKS, CDR2 YYEKEE, per germline (reference sequence). The CDR3 is made up of 13 amino acids. Here the CDR3 DNA reads TGTGTCAGCAGCTTGGCGAGCTGGGAGACCCAGTACTTC. Translating gives CVSSLASWETQYF.

This clonotype has a count of ten or more. This sequence joins TRBV28 and TRBJ2-1; perhaps D is TRBD1 or TRBD2 (6 bases each). CDR3 length: 13 amino acids. Between the trimmed V and J ends, which lost 5 bases and 8 bases, there was a span of 13 bases. CDR1 is MDHEN and CDR2 is SYDVKM in the germline V gene. For the CDR3, the DNA is TGTGCCAGCAGTCCGGCCGGGGGCCATGAGCAGTTCTTC. Translating gives CASSPAGGHEQFF.

This clonotype was observed once. This chain joins TRBV5-5 and TRBJ1-2, with 8 bases aligning to TRBD1. J gave up 5 bases and V 0 bases, and 15 bases lay outside the gene matches. This CDR3 comprises 18 residues. Germline assignment: CDR1 SGHKS and CDR2 YYEKEE (reference sequence). The CDR3 DNA sequence: TGTGCCAGCAGCTTGGCGGAACAGGGGGAGACGGTATGGTATGGCTACACCTTC. Protein: CASSLAEQGETVWYGYTF.

By frequency in the sample, this clonotype is medium-sized (0.01 to 0.1%). V is TRBV7-9 and J is TRBJ1-4; TRBD1 aligns across 10 bases. The CDR3 consists of 16 residues. Losses at the gene ends were 2 bases for V and 6 bases for J; bases not matched to a gene: 6. CDR1 SEHNR and CDR2 FQNEAQ come from the germline V gene (reference sequence). Here the CDR3 reads CASSLSSGTGDEKLFF. DNA of the CDR3: TGTGCCAGCAGCTTATCTTCCGGGACAGGGGATGAAAAACTGTTTTTT.

This clonotype was detected many times. The V call is TRBV5-8, the J call TRBJ2-7; D may be TRBD1 (6 bases). CDR3 length: 15 amino acids. Germline V gene data show CDR1 as SGHTS and CDR2 as YDEGEE. Deletions cut 0 bases from V and 5 bases from J, with 15 bases between. The CDR3 sequence: CASSLADSGIHEQYF. The CDR3 DNA reads TGTGCCAGCAGCTTGGCGGACAGCGGTATCCACGAGCAGTACTTC.

The chain couples TRBV7-9 to TRBJ1-2; D perhaps matches TRBD1 (6 bases). Germline loops: CDR1 SEHNR, CDR2 FQNEAQ (reference sequence). Between the trimmed V and J ends, which lost 5 bases and 5 bases, there was a span of 30 bases. CDR3 length equals 19 residues. CDR3 region: CASSLLSRDTIIRAYGYTF. The CDR3 coding sequence is TGTGCCAGCAGCCTACTTTCCCGGGACACGATCATTCGGGCTTATGGCTACACCTTC.

This clonotype was picked up one time. The chain is built from TRBV29-1 and TRBJ2-3; TRBD2 is a possible D gene (7 bases). V was cut by 1 base and J by 5 bases, with 13 bases left in between. This CDR3 contains 14 residues. Germline V gene sequence: CDR1 SQVTM, CDR2 ANQGSEA. CDR3 sequence: CSVEGRGARDTQYF. CDR3 DNA sequence: TGCAGCGTTGAAGGTCGGGGGGCAAGAGATACGCAGTATTTT.

The CDR3 is CASSIGVRGLAEANVLTF. In DNA, the CDR3 is TGTGCCAGTAGTATAGGGGTCAGGGGACTGGCTGAGGCCAACGTCCTGACTTTC. The rearrangement uses TRBV19 and TRBJ2-6; D possibly matches TRBD1 or TRBD2 (6 bases each). The V and J ends lost 1 base and 6 bases respectively, with 19 bases between them. This CDR3 spans 18 amino acids. The germline V gene encodes CDR1 LNHDA and CDR2 SQIVND (reference sequence).

In the case of this clonotype: This may be a read error: a much more frequent sequence differs by one nucleotide. The CDR3 DNA is TGTGCCAGCTCACCCGACCTAAAGGGGGCGCGGACCGGGGAGCTGCTTTTT. Translated, it gives CASSPDLKGARTGELLF. The rearrangement links TRBV18 to TRBJ2-2; 7 bases agree with TRBD1. Germline V gene lookup returns CDR1 KGHSH and CDR2 LQKENI. This CDR3 is 17 amino acids long.